The clone carrying this T cell receptor beta chain turned up a few times. Its specificity is not known. These data originate in a study of OX40 agonist ivuxolimab in advanced cancers. In the study overall: The dose of intravenous ivuxolimab that patients received every 2 weeks ranged from 0.01 to 10 mg/kg. The dose-escalation cohort had hepatocellular carcinoma, melanoma, renal cell or head and neck cancer. Of the patients, three showed partial responses, one with hepatocellular carcinoma and two with cutaneous melanoma. Study-wide findings and caveats: Individuals who were partial responders at 0.1-3.0 mg/kg had clonal expansion that ranked among the lowest.

Measured with immunoSEQ multiplex PCR; TCRdb has only the in-frame clones, and not every one. The profile covers roughly 79,000 clones, with around 90% appearing a single time and approximately 11% taken by the ten largest. The CDR3 covers 12 residues. Per germline, CDR1 SQVTM and CDR2 ANQGSEA. V was clipped by 7 bases and J by 5 bases; unmatched bases: 5. This chain connects TRBV29-1 to TRBJ1-2, with 9 bases fitting TRBD1. The material sequenced was CD4+ or CD8+ T cells sorted from blood, taken in a trial of the OX40 agonist ivuxolimab. This clonotype was sampled from an adult with an advanced solid tumor such as melanoma, head and neck, liver or kidney cancer. The CDR3 is CSASTGGYGYTF. The CDR3 nucleotides are TGCAGCGCCTCGACAGGGGGGTATGGCTACACCTTC.